These 5 T cell receptor beta chains originate from one sample sequenced in a study of CD8+ T cells in alopecia areata. The treatment is: oral pan-JAK inhibitor, 5-10 mg twice daily. In each case, RNA was isolated and then reverse transcribed into cDNA as the sequencing template. Using immunoSEQ multiplex PCR, the repertoire was profiled, and TCRdb retains in-frame clones only, with some absent. The sample contains 170,000 or so clones, about 48% of which appear only once. The source was CD8+ T cells sorted from blood, collected at week 24, from a patient treated with tofacitinib. These receptor sequences come from a human donor with alopecia areata.

This chain uses TRBV13 with TRBJ2-1; D tentatively fits TRBD1 or TRBD2 (5 bases each). V gave up 7 bases and J gave up 4 bases, with 17 bases separating them. The CDR3 length is 15 residues. CDR1 is PRHDT, CDR2 FYEKMQ, per germline (reference sequence). The CDR3 nucleotides read TGTGCCAGCACCCTGGGGGACGGGGAATACAATGAGCAGTTCTTC. Encoded protein: CASTLGDGEYNEQFF. Full variable domain (remainder filled in from reference TRBV13 and TRBJ2-1): AAGVIQSPRHLIKEKRETATLKCYPIPRHDTVYWYQQGPGQDPQFLISFYEKMQSDKGSIPDRFSAQQFSDYHSELNMSSLELGDSALYFCASTLGDGEYNEQFFGPGTRLTVL.

This sequence joins TRBV10-3 and TRBJ1-5; perhaps TRBD1 as D (5 bases). The CDR3 spans 12 residues. The ends were cut back, 10 bases at V and 7 bases at J, with 14 bases in the middle. Germline assignment: CDR1 ENHRY and CDR2 SYGVKD. CDR3 bases: TGTGCCACCAGGGAGGGCAGGCAGCCCCAGCATTTT. This translates into CATREGRQPQHF.

The CDR3 reads CASSSQMTAGRREQYF. For the CDR3, the DNA is TGTGCCAGCAGCTCGCAGATGACAGCCGGGCGGCGTGAGCAGTACTTC. The chain employs TRBV13 and TRBJ2-7; D is perhaps TRBD1 (5 bases). Germline-derived CDR1 and CDR2 are PRHDT and FYEKMQ (reference sequence). The V end lost 4 bases, the J end lost 7 bases, and 23 bases lay between the germline ends. The CDR3 is 16 amino acids. The variable domain in full, completed from reference TRBV13 and TRBJ2-7, reads AAGVIQSPRHLIKEKRETATLKCYPIPRHDTVYWYQQGPGQDPQFLISFYEKMQSDKGSIPDRFSAQQFSDYHSELNMSSLELGDSALYFCASSSQMTAGRREQYFGPGTRLTVT.

This clone came up a few times. The V call is TRBV4-1, the J call TRBJ1-5, with 8 bases lining up with TRBD1. The V and J ends lost 0 bases and 6 bases, in that order; junction bases with no gene match: 4. CDR3 size: 15 residues. CDR1 and CDR2 from the germline V gene are MGHRA and YSYEKL. This CDR3 reads CASSQDGQGGQPQHF. The CDR3 DNA reads TGCGCCAGCAGCCAAGACGGACAGGGCGGTCAGCCCCAGCATTTT.

The chain employs TRBV6-6 and TRBJ2-7; a weak D match, TRBD2 (5 bases). The CDR3 runs 15 residues. Germline lookup yields CDR1 MNHNY and CDR2 SVGAGI (reference sequence). Deletions cut 2 bases from V and 4 bases from J, with 15 bases between. In nucleotides, the CDR3 is TGTGCCAGCAGTTACGACCTCCGGGGAGTATACGAGCAGTACTTC. It translates to CASSYDLRGVYEQYF.